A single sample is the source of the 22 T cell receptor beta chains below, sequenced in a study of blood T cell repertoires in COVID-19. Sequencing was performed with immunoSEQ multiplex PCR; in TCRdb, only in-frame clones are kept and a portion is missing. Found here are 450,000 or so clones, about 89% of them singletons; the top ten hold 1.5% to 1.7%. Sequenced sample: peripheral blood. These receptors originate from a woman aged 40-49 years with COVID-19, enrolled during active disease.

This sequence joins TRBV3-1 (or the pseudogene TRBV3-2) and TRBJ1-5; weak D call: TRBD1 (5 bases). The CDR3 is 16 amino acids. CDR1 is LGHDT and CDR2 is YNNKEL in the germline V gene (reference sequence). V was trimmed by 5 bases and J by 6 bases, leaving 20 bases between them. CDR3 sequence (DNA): TGTGCCAGCAGCGAACGACAGAAGAGGAATCTTCAGCCCCAGCATTTT. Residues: CASSERQKRNLQPQHF.

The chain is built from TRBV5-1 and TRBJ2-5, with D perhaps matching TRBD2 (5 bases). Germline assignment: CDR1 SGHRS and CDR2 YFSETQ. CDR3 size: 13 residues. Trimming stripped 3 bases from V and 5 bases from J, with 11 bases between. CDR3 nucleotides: TGCGCCAGCAGCTCGGACTCGGGGGAGACCCAGTACTTC. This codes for CASSSDSGETQYF.

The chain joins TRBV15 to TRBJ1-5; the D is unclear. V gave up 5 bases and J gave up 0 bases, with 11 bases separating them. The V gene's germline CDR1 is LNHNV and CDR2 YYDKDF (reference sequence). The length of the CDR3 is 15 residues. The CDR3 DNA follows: TGTGCCACCAGCGTTGGCAGTGATAGCAATCAGCCCCAGCATTTT. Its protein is CATSVGSDSNQPQHF.

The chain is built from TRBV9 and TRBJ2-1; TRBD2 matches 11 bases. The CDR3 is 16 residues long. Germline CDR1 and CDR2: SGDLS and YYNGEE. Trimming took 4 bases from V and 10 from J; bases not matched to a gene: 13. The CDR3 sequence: CASSPTSSGRIKEQFF. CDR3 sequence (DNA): TGTGCCAGCAGCCCAACATCTAGCGGGAGGATTAAAGAGCAGTTCTTC.

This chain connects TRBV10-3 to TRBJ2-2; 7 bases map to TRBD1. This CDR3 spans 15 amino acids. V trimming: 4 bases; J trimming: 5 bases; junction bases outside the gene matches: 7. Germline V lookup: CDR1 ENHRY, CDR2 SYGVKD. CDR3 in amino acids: CAISGGGFGTGELFF. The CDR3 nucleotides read TGTGCCATCAGTGGAGGGGGCTTTGGGACCGGGGAGCTGTTTTTT.

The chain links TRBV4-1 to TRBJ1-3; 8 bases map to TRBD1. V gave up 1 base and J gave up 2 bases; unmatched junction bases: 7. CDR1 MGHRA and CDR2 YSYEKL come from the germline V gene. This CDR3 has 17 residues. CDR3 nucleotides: TGCGCCAGCAGCCAAGTATCCCGGACAGGGACTGGAAACACCATATATTTT. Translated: CASSQVSRTGTGNTIYF.

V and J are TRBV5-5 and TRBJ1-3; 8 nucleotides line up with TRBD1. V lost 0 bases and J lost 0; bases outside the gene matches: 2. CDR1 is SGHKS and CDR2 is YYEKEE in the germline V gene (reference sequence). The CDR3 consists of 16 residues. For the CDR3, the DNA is TGTGCCAGCAGCTTGGAGGGGACAGGCTCTGGAAACACCATATATTTT. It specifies CASSLEGTGSGNTIYF.

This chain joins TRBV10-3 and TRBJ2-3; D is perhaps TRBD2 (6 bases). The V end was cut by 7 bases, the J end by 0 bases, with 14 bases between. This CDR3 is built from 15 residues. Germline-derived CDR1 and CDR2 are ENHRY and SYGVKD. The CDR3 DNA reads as TGTGCCATCAACGGCGGGACTTCTAGCACAGATACGCAGTATTTT. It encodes CAINGGTSSTDTQYF.

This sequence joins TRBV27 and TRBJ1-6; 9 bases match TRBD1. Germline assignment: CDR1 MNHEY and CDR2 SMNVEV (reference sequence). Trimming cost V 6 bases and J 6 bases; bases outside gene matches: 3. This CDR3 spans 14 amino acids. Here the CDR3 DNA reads TGTGCCAGCAGGCTGGGACAGGGTAATTCACCCCTCCACTTT. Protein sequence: CASRLGQGNSPLHF.

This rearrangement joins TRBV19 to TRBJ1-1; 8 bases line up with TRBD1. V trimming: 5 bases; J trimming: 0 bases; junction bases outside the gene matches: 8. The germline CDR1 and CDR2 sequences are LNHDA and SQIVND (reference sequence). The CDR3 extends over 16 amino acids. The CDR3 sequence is CASSPRTGLMNTEAFF. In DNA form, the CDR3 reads TGTGCCAGTAGTCCCCGGACAGGGCTCATGAACACTGAAGCTTTCTTT.

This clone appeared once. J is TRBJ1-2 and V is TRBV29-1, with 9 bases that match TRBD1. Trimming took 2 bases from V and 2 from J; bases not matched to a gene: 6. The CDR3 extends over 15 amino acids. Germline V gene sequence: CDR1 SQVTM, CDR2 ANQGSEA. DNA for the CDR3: TGCAGCGTTGAACCGGGACAGGGACGAAACTATGGCTACACCTTC. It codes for CSVEPGQGRNYGYTF.

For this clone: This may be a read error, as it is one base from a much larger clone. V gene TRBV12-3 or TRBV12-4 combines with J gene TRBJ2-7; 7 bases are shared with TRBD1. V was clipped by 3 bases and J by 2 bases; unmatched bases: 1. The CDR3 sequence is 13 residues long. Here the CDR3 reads CASSLGQTYEQYF. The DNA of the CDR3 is TGTGCCAGCAGTTTGGGACAGACCTACGAGCAGTACTTC.

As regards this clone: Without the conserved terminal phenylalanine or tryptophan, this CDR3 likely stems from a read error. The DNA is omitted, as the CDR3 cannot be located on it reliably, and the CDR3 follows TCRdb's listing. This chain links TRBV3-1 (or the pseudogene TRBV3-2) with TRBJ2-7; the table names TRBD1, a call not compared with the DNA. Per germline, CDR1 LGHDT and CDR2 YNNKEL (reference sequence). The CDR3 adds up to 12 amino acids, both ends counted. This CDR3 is CASSQDRRTGYL.

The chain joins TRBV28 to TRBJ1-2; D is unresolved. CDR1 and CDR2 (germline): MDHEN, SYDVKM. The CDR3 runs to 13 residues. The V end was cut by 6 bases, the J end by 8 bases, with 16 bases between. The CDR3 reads CASRRSGGRGYTF. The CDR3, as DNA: TGTGCCAGCAGACGATCAGGTGGAAGGGGCTACACCTTC.

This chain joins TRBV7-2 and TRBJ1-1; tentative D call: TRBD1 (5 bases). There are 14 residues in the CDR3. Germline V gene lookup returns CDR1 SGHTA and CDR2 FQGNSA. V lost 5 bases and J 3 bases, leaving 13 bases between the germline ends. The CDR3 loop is CASSTTGIDTEAFF. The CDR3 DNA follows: TGTGCCAGCAGCACCACAGGTATTGACACTGAAGCTTTCTTT.

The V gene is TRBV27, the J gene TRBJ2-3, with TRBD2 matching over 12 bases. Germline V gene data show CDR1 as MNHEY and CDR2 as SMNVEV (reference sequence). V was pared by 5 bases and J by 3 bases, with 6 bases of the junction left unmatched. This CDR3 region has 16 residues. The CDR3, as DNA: TGTGCCAGCAGTCGTACACTAGCGGGGGGAACAGATACGCAGTATTTT. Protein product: CASSRTLAGGTDTQYF.

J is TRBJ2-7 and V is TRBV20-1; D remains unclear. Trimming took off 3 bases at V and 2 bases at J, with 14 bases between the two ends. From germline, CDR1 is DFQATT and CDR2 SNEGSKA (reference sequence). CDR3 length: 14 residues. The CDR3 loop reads CSASGPRQPYEQYF. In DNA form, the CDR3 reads TGCAGTGCTAGTGGTCCCCGACAACCCTACGAGCAGTACTTC.

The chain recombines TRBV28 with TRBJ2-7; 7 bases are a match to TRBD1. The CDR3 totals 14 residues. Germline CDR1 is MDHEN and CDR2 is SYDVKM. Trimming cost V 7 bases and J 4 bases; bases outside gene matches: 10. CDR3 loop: CASTPTGIFYEQYF. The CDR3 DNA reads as TGTGCCAGCACCCCGACAGGGATTTTTTACGAGCAGTACTTC. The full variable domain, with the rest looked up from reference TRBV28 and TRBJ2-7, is DVKVTQSSRYLVKRTGEKVFLECVQDMDHENMFWYRQDPGLGLRLIYFSYDVKMKEKGDIPEGYSVSREKKERFSLILESASTNQTSMYLCASTPTGIFYEQYFGPGTRLTVT.

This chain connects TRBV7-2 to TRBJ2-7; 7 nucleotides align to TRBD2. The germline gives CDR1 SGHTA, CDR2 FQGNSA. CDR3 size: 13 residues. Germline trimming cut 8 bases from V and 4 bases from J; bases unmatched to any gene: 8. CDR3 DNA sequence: TGTGCCAGCGAGGGAGGGGATCGGTACGAGCAGTACTTC. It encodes CASEGGDRYEQYF.

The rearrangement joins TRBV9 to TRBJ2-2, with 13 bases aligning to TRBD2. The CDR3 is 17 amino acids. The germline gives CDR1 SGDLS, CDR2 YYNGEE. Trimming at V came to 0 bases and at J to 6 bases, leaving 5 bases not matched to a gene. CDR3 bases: TGTGCCAGCAGCGTAGCACTAGCGGGGGGGCTTCCCGGGGAGCTGTTTTTT. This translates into CASSVALAGGLPGELFF.

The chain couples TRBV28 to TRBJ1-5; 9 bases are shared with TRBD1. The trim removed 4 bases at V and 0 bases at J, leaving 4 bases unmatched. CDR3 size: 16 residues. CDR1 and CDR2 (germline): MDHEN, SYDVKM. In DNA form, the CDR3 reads TGTGCCAGCAGTTGGGGACAGGGTGGTAGCAATCAGCCCCAGCATTTT. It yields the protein CASSWGQGGSNQPQHF.

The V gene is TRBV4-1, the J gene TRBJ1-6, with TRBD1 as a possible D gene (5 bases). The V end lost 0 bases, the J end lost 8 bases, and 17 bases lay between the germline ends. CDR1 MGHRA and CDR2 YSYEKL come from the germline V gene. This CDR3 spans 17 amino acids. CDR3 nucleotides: TGCGCCAGCAGCCAAGATAGAGACAATTGGGGGGATTCACCCCTCCACTTT. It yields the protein CASSQDRDNWGDSPLHF.